Listed below are T cell receptor beta chains from one sample, sequenced in a study of blood T cell repertoires in COVID-19. Clones were sequenced by immunoSEQ multiplex PCR, and TCRdb holds only the in-frame ones, with some missing. This sample has under 300,000 clones, with about 80% found just once. The sample taken for sequencing was PBMCs or T cells enriched from blood (not recorded which). The receptors derive from a man in his fifties or sixties who had recovered from COVID-19. The CDR3 runs from the conserved cysteine through the conserved F or W. Fields, in order: J gene, clone size, V gene, D gene, CDR3 DNA, CDR3 protein. A D gene is named only where the DNA matches it firmly. Not every row has a clone size; where given, it reads once, few, many or a size class.

J gene: TRBJ1-6
clone size: NA
V gene: TRBV7-3
D gene: NA
CDR3 DNA: TGTGCCAGCAGCCTCGGAGGGAGCTCCTATAATTCACCCCTCCACTTT
CDR3 protein: CASSLGGSSYNSPLHF

J gene: TRBJ2-7
clone size: NA
V gene: TRBV29-1
D gene: TRBD2
CDR3 DNA: TGCAGCGTTGAAGGGGGCCTAGCGGGACGGTCCTACGAGCAGTACTTC
CDR3 protein: CSVEGGLAGRSYEQYF

J gene: TRBJ2-2
clone size: NA
V gene: TRBV11-3
D gene: NA
CDR3 DNA: TGTGCCACGGGACATAAGACCGGGGAGCTGTTTTTT
CDR3 protein: CATGHKTGELFF

J gene: TRBJ1-1
clone size: NA
V gene: TRBV13
D gene: NA
CDR3 DNA: TGTGCCAGCAGTACGGGGGTTGGGGTTTCGAACACTGAAGCTTTCTTT
CDR3 protein: CASSTGVGVSNTEAFF

J gene: TRBJ2-7
clone size: NA
V gene: TRBV28
D gene: NA
CDR3 DNA: TGTGCCAGCAGTTCCCCGACAGGCTCGGAGTACTTC
CDR3 protein: CASSSPTGSEYF

J gene: TRBJ1-3
clone size: few
V gene: TRBV6-1
D gene: TRBD1
CDR3 DNA: TGTGCCAGCAGTGAAGCGGGACAGGGGGCTGGAAACACCATATATTTT
CDR3 protein: CASSEAGQGAGNTIYF

J gene: TRBJ1-3
clone size: NA
V gene: TRBV15
D gene: NA
CDR3 DNA: TGTGCCACCAGCAGAGAAATGGGAGGCTCTGGAAACACCATATATTTT
CDR3 protein: CATSREMGGSGNTIYF

J gene: TRBJ1-1
clone size: NA
V gene: TRBV2
D gene: TRBD1
CDR3 DNA: TGTGCCAGCAGTGAAGGGACAGGGGAAGCTTTCTTT
CDR3 protein: CASSEGTGEAFF

J gene: TRBJ1-4
clone size: NA
V gene: TRBV18
D gene: NA
CDR3 DNA: TGTGCCAGCTCACCCTCCGGGATAGTATCCGGTGGGGAAAAACTGTTTTTT
CDR3 protein: CASSPSGIVSGGEKLFF

J gene: TRBJ1-1
clone size: NA
V gene: TRBV5-1
D gene: NA
CDR3 DNA: TGCGCCAGCAGCTCCCAGACAGGACGGAACACTGAAGCTTTCTTT
CDR3 protein: CASSSQTGRNTEAFF

J gene: TRBJ2-2
clone size: NA
V gene: TRBV6-4
D gene: NA
CDR3 DNA: TGTGCCAGCAGAGGACACCCCACCGGGGAGCTGTTTTTT
CDR3 protein: CASRGHPTGELFF

J gene: TRBJ1-3
clone size: NA
V gene: TRBV10-3
D gene: NA
CDR3 DNA: TGTGCCATCAGATCTGGGAGTGACACCATATATTTT
CDR3 protein: CAIRSGSDTIYF

J gene: TRBJ1-4
clone size: NA
V gene: TRBV27
D gene: TRBD1
CDR3 DNA: TGTGCCAGCACCAAACTTGACAGGGGGCGCCGTGAAAAACTGTTTTTT
CDR3 protein: CASTKLDRGRREKLFF

J gene: TRBJ2-7
clone size: NA
V gene: TRBV24-1
D gene: TRBD1
CDR3 DNA: TGTGCCACCAGTGGAACCGGACAGGGGACCTACGAGCAGTACTTC
CDR3 protein: CATSGTGQGTYEQYF

J gene: TRBJ1-4
clone size: once
V gene: TRBV5-6
D gene: TRBD1
CDR3 DNA: TGTGCCAGCAGCTTGGCCGGGACAGGGCTTGAAAAACTGTTTTTT
CDR3 protein: CASSLAGTGLEKLFF

J gene: TRBJ1-1
clone size: once
V gene: TRBV19
D gene: TRBD1
CDR3 DNA: TGTGCCAGTAGTCCCCCGGACAGGGGGCCTGAAGCTTTCTTT
CDR3 protein: CASSPPDRGPEAFF

J gene: TRBJ1-1
clone size: NA
V gene: TRBV18
D gene: NA
CDR3 DNA: TGTGCCAGCTCACCTCCTCTGACAGTGAACACTGAAGCTTTCTTT
CDR3 protein: CASSPPLTVNTEAFF

J gene: TRBJ2-2
clone size: NA
V gene: TRBV4-1
D gene: TRBD2
CDR3 DNA: TGCGCCAGCAGCCAAGTCCTAGCGGGAAAAGTGGAGACCGGGGAGCTGTTTTTT
CDR3 protein: CASSQVLAGKVETGELFF

J gene: TRBJ2-6
clone size: NA
V gene: TRBV7-3
D gene: TRBD2
CDR3 DNA: TGTGCCAGCAGCTTAGCCCCGGGACTAGCGGGGGGATCTGGGGCCAACGTCCTGACTTTC
CDR3 protein: CASSLAPGLAGGSGANVLTF

J gene: TRBJ1-5
clone size: NA
V gene: TRBV20-1
D gene: NA
CDR3 DNA: TGCAGTGCTAGTAAGGAGCACAATCAGCCCCAGCATTTT
CDR3 protein: CSASKEHNQPQHF

J gene: TRBJ2-3
clone size: few
V gene: TRBV4-3
D gene: NA
CDR3 DNA: TGCGCCAGCAGCCCCGGCTATGGAGGTACAGATACGCAGTATTTT
CDR3 protein: CASSPGYGGTDTQYF

J gene: TRBJ1-2
clone size: NA
V gene: TRBV10-3
D gene: TRBD1
CDR3 DNA: TGTGCCAGCGGACAGGGAGGTGGCTACACCTTC
CDR3 protein: CASGQGGGYTF

J gene: TRBJ2-7
clone size: NA
V gene: TRBV6-5
D gene: TRBD1
CDR3 DNA: TGTGCCAGCAGCTTAACCGGGACAGGGGCGTACGAGCAGTACTTC
CDR3 protein: CASSLTGTGAYEQYF

J gene: TRBJ1-2
clone size: NA
V gene: TRBV11-1
D gene: NA
CDR3 DNA: TGTGCCAGCAGCCCAGGGGCCCGGAACTATGGCTACACCTTC
CDR3 protein: CASSPGARNYGYTF

J gene: TRBJ1-2
clone size: NA
V gene: TRBV28
D gene: NA
CDR3 DNA: TGTGCCAGCAGCCAGACATTAGTTAACTATGGCTACACCTTC
CDR3 protein: CASSQTLVNYGYTF

J gene: TRBJ2-1
clone size: NA
V gene: TRBV10-1
D gene: TRBD2
CDR3 DNA: TGCGCCAGCAGTGAGTCGGGACTAGCGTACAATGAGCAGTTCTTC
CDR3 protein: CASSESGLAYNEQFF

J gene: TRBJ1-3
clone size: NA
V gene: TRBV4-3
D gene: NA
CDR3 DNA: TGCGCCAGCAGCCAAGAACTGAGTGGAAACACCATATATTTT
CDR3 protein: CASSQELSGNTIYF

J gene: TRBJ1-6
clone size: NA
V gene: TRBV30
D gene: NA
CDR3 DNA: TGTGCCTGGAGGGACACGTTGAATTCACCCCTCCACTTT
CDR3 protein: CAWRDTLNSPLHF

J gene: TRBJ1-1
clone size: NA
V gene: TRBV2
D gene: NA
CDR3 DNA: TGTGCCAGCGGGGGGACGGTGAACACTGAAGCTTTCTTT
CDR3 protein: CASGGTVNTEAFF

J gene: TRBJ2-7
clone size: NA
V gene: TRBV11-1
D gene: TRBD1
CDR3 DNA: TGTGCCAGCAGCAAGACAGGGAATCCCGAGCAGTACTTC
CDR3 protein: CASSKTGNPEQYF

J gene: TRBJ2-1
clone size: NA
V gene: TRBV18
D gene: NA
CDR3 DNA: TGTGCCAGCTCACCAACGGGCAATGAGCAGTTCTTC
CDR3 protein: CASSPTGNEQFF

J gene: TRBJ1-1
clone size: NA
V gene: TRBV7-3
D gene: NA
CDR3 DNA: TGTGCCAGCAGCTCCCAGACAGGGAACACTGAAGCTTTCTTT
CDR3 protein: CASSSQTGNTEAFF

J gene: TRBJ1-6
clone size: NA
V gene: TRBV5-6
D gene: TRBD1
CDR3 DNA: TGTGCCAGCAGTGGGGACAGGGGGCGTTTTGATTCACCCCTCCACTTT
CDR3 protein: CASSGDRGRFDSPLHF

J gene: TRBJ1-6
clone size: few
V gene: TRBV5-8
D gene: TRBD1
CDR3 DNA: TGTGCCAGCAGCTTGGACAGGGGATCCTATTCACCCCTCCACTTT
CDR3 protein: CASSLDRGSYSPLHF

J gene: TRBJ2-7
clone size: NA
V gene: TRBV7-2
D gene: NA
CDR3 DNA: TGTGCCAGCAGCCAACAAACAGACTACGAGCAGTACTTC
CDR3 protein: CASSQQTDYEQYF

J gene: TRBJ2-7
clone size: NA
V gene: TRBV28
D gene: NA
CDR3 DNA: TGTGCCAGCAGTTCGGGGCAGGTGAGGGAGGCCTACGAGCAGTACTTC
CDR3 protein: CASSSGQVREAYEQYF

J gene: TRBJ1-6
clone size: NA
V gene: TRBV18
D gene: NA
CDR3 DNA: TGTGCCAGCTCACCCGGGACACCCAATTCACCCCTCCACTTT
CDR3 protein: CASSPGTPNSPLHF

J gene: TRBJ1-1
clone size: NA
V gene: TRBV18
D gene: NA
CDR3 DNA: TGTGCCAGCTCATCAAACCGGGACACTGAAGCTTTCTTT
CDR3 protein: CASSSNRDTEAFF

J gene: TRBJ1-6
clone size: NA
V gene: TRBV4-1
D gene: NA
CDR3 DNA: TGCGCCAGCCGCACAATCGGGGGACGGCAGGGACTCAATTCACCCCTCCACTTT
CDR3 protein: CASRTIGGRQGLNSPLHF

J gene: TRBJ2-7
clone size: NA
V gene: TRBV20-1
D gene: NA
CDR3 DNA: TGCAGTGCCAGGGTTGGGGAGCAGTACTTC
CDR3 protein: CSARVGEQYF

J gene: TRBJ2-1
clone size: NA
V gene: TRBV4-3
D gene: TRBD2
CDR3 DNA: TGCGCCAGCAGCCAAGCCCCGGGACTAGCGGGATACAATGAGCAGTTCTTC
CDR3 protein: CASSQAPGLAGYNEQFF

J gene: TRBJ2-7
clone size: NA
V gene: TRBV7-9
D gene: TRBD2
CDR3 DNA: TGTGCCAGCAGCGAGGGACTAGCGGGCTACGAGCAGTACTTC
CDR3 protein: CASSEGLAGYEQYF

J gene: TRBJ2-3
clone size: NA
V gene: TRBV9
D gene: TRBD2
CDR3 DNA: TGTGCCAGTTCTCCCGCTAGCGGCTACACAGATACGCAGTATTTT
CDR3 protein: CASSPASGYTDTQYF

J gene: TRBJ1-1
clone size: NA
V gene: TRBV5-1
D gene: TRBD1
CDR3 DNA: TGCGCCAGCAGCTTGGCAAACTTAGTCGGGACAGCGAACACTGAAGCTTTCTTT
CDR3 protein: CASSLANLVGTANTEAFF

J gene: TRBJ2-5
clone size: NA
V gene: TRBV10-2
D gene: TRBD2
CDR3 DNA: TGCGCCAGCAGTGATTCAGGACTAGGGTGGCAGACCCAGTACTTC
CDR3 protein: CASSDSGLGWQTQYF

J gene: TRBJ1-6
clone size: once
V gene: TRBV12-3/TRBV12-4
D gene: NA
CDR3 DNA: TGTGCCAGCAGCCTAAGATGGGCCTCACCCCTCCACTTT
CDR3 protein: CASSLRWASPLHF

J gene: TRBJ1-2
clone size: NA
V gene: TRBV19
D gene: NA
CDR3 DNA: TGTGCCAGTACCTTCGACAGGTCTGGTGGCTACACCTTC
CDR3 protein: CASTFDRSGGYTF

J gene: TRBJ1-5
clone size: NA
V gene: TRBV2
D gene: TRBD1
CDR3 DNA: TGTGCCAGCAGTGACAGGGGGCTATTTAGCAATCAGCCCCAGCATTTT
CDR3 protein: CASSDRGLFSNQPQHF

J gene: TRBJ1-1
clone size: NA
V gene: TRBV3-1/TRBV3-2
D gene: NA
CDR3 DNA: TGTGCCAGCAGCCAAGCTTGGGGGGGCACTGAAGCTTTCTTT
CDR3 protein: CASSQAWGGTEAFF

J gene: TRBJ1-5
clone size: NA
V gene: TRBV6-5
D gene: NA
CDR3 DNA: TGTGCCGCGGTCCGGGGTAACAATCAGCCCCAGCATTTT
CDR3 protein: CAAVRGNNQPQHF

J gene: TRBJ1-4
clone size: NA
V gene: TRBV9
D gene: NA
CDR3 DNA: TGTGCCAGCAGCGACCGGGACTCCGATGAAAAACTGTTTTTT
CDR3 protein: CASSDRDSDEKLFF

J gene: TRBJ2-5
clone size: NA
V gene: TRBV5-1
D gene: TRBD2
CDR3 DNA: TGCGCCAGCGACCTCGGGGGGAGGGGAGAGACCCAGTACTTC
CDR3 protein: CASDLGGRGETQYF

J gene: TRBJ1-2
clone size: NA
V gene: TRBV5-1
D gene: TRBD1
CDR3 DNA: TGCGCCAGCAATGGTGGACAGGGAGCCTATGGCTACACCTTC
CDR3 protein: CASNGGQGAYGYTF

J gene: TRBJ2-1
clone size: NA
V gene: TRBV7-3
D gene: TRBD1
CDR3 DNA: TGTGCCAGCAGCCCATTCCCCCGGGACAGCTCCTACAATGAGCAGTTCTTC
CDR3 protein: CASSPFPRDSSYNEQFF